This T cell receptor (beta chain) was profiled in a study of regulatory T cells in long-lasting Graves disease. Whole-study results and caveats: Accuracy could have been hurt by small sample size. Lower TCR diversity characterized persistent Graves' patients relative to newly diagnosed patients.

Germline CDR1 and CDR2: GTSNPN and SVGIG (reference sequence). The ends were cut back, 3 bases at V and 1 base at J, with 9 bases in the middle. The CDR3 sequence is 13 residues long. This clonotype was seen many times. No antigen is known for it. Arm-PCR of CDR3 regions with iRepertoire HTBI primers generated TCR beta libraries. In TCRdb, the multiplex PCR reads were re-called with MiXCR into one record per CDR3 protein. In the table there are around 460,000 distinct CDR3 sequences, approximately 14% of which are singletons. Regarding time point: newly diagnosed GD, antithyroid drugs for less than 3 months. The TCR library used RNA extracted from PBMCs. Graves' disease diagnoses used American Thyroid Association guidelines. The same specimen was also included in a second study, on T cells in Graves' hyperthyroidism and ophthalmopathy. That study adds: A set of HTBI primers served as the primers for a first-round RT-PCR of the TCR CDR3.

The source material was peripheral blood mononuclear cells (PBMCs), sampled at new diagnosis, from a patient treated with antithyroid drugs. This sequence joins TRBV30 and TRBJ1-1, with D perhaps matching TRBD1 (5 bases). The receptor comes from a woman between 50 and 59 years old with Graves disease. The CDR3 DNA reads as TGTGCCTGGAGGGACCAGGGGAACACTGAAGCTTTCTTT. Translation gives CAWRDQGNTEAFF.